These 3 T cell receptor beta chains share one sample of origin, sequenced in a study of Ad26.COV2.S vaccination and SARS-CoV-2 variants. Clones were sequenced by immunoSEQ multiplex PCR, and TCRdb holds only the in-frame ones, with some missing. The table lists 250,000 to 300,000 clones, 70% to 90% of them singletons. The treatment denotes: some 19 received Ad26.COV2.S at low or high dose, single or two shots; several received placebo; per-sample allocation not given. Samples analyzed were those drawn on day 63 after the first vaccine or placebo injection. The material was peripheral blood, obtained in a trial of Ad26.COV2.S vaccine versus placebo. The receptors shown here come from a person between 18 and 65 years old who received the Ad26.COV2.S COVID-19 vaccine or a placebo.

J is TRBJ2-1 and V is TRBV19; 9 bases align to TRBD2. Germline values: CDR1 LNHDA, CDR2 SQIVND (reference sequence). The CDR3 extends over 15 amino acids. With 7 bases clipped from V and 6 bases from J, the junction kept 10 bases outside the gene matches. The CDR3: CASTISGSRFNEQFF. The CDR3 DNA follows: TGTGCCAGTACCATTAGCGGGAGCCGGTTCAATGAGCAGTTCTTC.

The chain recombines TRBV18 with TRBJ1-3; a weak D match, TRBD1 (6 bases). CDR1 is KGHSH and CDR2 is LQKENI in the germline V gene. The V gene lost 2 bases and the J gene lost 2 bases, with 13 bases spanning the gap. The CDR3 has 16 amino acids. Here the CDR3 reads CASSPYREGTGNTIYF. Written as DNA, the CDR3 is TGTGCCAGCTCACCATACAGGGAAGGGACTGGAAACACCATATATTTT.

This clone was observed once. V gene TRBV19 combines with J gene TRBJ2-1; TRBD2 matches 8 bases. The CDR3 is made up of 14 amino acids. The V and J ends lost 5 bases and 9 bases, in that order; junction bases with no gene match: 9. From germline, CDR1 is LNHDA and CDR2 SQIVND (reference sequence). The CDR3 loop is CASSLPPGTSEQFF. CDR3 sequence (DNA): TGTGCCAGTAGTCTTCCCCCCGGGACTAGTGAGCAGTTCTTC.